This TCR beta chain appears in the sequencing data of a study of blood T cells in healthy people across ages. In its sample, this clonotype was seen once. Next came a second PCR, run for about 7 to 11 cycles, which used a sample-barcoded 5' primer along with a J-beta primer mix. TCRdb ran MiXCR on the 5' RACE reads and lists one entry per CDR3 protein. The sample lists some 880,000 distinct CDR3 sequences, about 36% seen once, with around 13% in the top ten. The CDR3 runs 14 residues. V shed 10 bases and J shed 6 bases, with 18 bases lying between them. Germline V gene lookup returns CDR1 MNHGY and CDR2 SVAAGI.

The receptor was isolated from a man between 18 and 35 years old in good health. The material sequenced was blood. The chain combines TRBV6-9 with TRBJ1-4, with D possibly matching TRBD1 (5 bases). This CDR3 reads CATASGGGHEKLFF. CDR3 sequence (DNA): TGTGCCACAGCCTCGGGGGGGGGACATGAAAAACTGTTTTTT.